The rows below give T cell receptor beta chains drawn from one sample of a study of cytomegalovirus exposure and HLA in healthy donors. The data were produced by immunoSEQ multiplex PCR, yet TCRdb's version contains in-frame clones alone and is incomplete. There are around 230,000 clones in the sample; over 75% occur only once, and more than 0.45% lies in the top ten. The material sequenced was PBMCs. The origin of the receptors is a boy aged 10-17 years in good health and CMV-seronegative. The conserved cysteine and the conserved F or W are not part of the CDR3 here. D genes are given only for firm matches. Expanded clones are given a class, and other clones once, few, many or no size at all.

-,TRBV5-6,-,TRBJ2-7,ASSLGVAAEQY
few,TRBV7-2,-,TRBJ1-2,ASSLRRGLKGPNYGYT
-,TRBV4-1,-,TRBJ1-1,ASSVEWANTEAF
-,TRBV5-4,TRBD2,TRBJ2-1,ASSFPGLAAADEQF
-,TRBV6-1,-,TRBJ2-7,ASSEWGVEQY
-,TRBV27,TRBD2,TRBJ2-7,ASSLYLAGVNEQY
-,TRBV4-1,TRBD2,TRBJ2-7,ASSQDAHRTSGRAHEQY
-,TRBV7-9,TRBD2,TRBJ2-1,SSSGGLAGGHGSYNEQF
-,TRBV2,-,TRBJ1-2,ASSDEGDYGCT
-,TRBV10-3,TRBD1,TRBJ2-7,AISEPGQGAGAYEQY
once,TRBV7-9,-,TRBJ1-3,ASSHLTGDGNTIY
-,TRBV5-1,TRBD2,TRBJ2-7,ASSYGLADVSYEQY
few,TRBV5-1,TRBD2,TRBJ2-7,ASSLTTSGVYEQY
once,TRBV19,TRBD1,TRBJ1-5,ASSISAGGNQPQH
-,TRBV27,TRBD1,TRBJ2-5,ASGETGETQY
-,TRBV19,TRBD2,TRBJ2-1,ASSRSGRAAYNEQF
-,TRBV11-3,TRBD1,TRBJ2-7,ASSRGQKSYEQY
-,TRBV11-2,-,TRBJ1-1,ASSLGSYRSAF
-,TRBV6-1,TRBD2,TRBJ2-1,ALSGVNSYNEQF
-,TRBV6-6,-,TRBJ1-1,ATLEQGCEAF
-,TRBV5-1,-,TRBJ2-3,ASSEGYSDGTDTQY
once,TRBV30,-,TRBJ2-5,AWSVILETQY
-,TRBV7-8,-,TRBJ2-7,ASSLGGQYEQY
-,TRBV6-5,-,TRBJ1-1,ASMWGLSTEAF
few,TRBV5-1,TRBD1,TRBJ2-3,ASSLGDRDGDTQY
-,TRBV5-1,-,TRBJ1-3,ASSLETSGNTIY
once,TRBV19,-,TRBJ1-1,ASSPRGASLGTEAF
-,TRBV5-1,-,TRBJ2-5,ASSSGAQGETQY
few,TRBV5-1,-,TRBJ1-3,ASNPGQPSGNTIY